Listed below are T cell receptor beta chains from one sample, sequenced in a study of T-cell memory formation after mild COVID-19. TCRdb ran MiXCR on the 5' RACE reads and lists one entry per CDR3 protein. The data hold about 290,000 distinct CDR3 sequences, with 15% to 20% observed a single time. The specimen was PBMCs or a T cell subset sorted from them (not recorded which). The receptors derive from a man aged 18 to 29 who had mild COVID-19 (a few samples of this study predate the infection). Cell type and time point are not known. Each CDR3 is given with its conserved first and last residue. Fields, in order: D gene, clone size, J gene, V gene, CDR3 protein, CDR3 DNA. The D gene is left open where the match is weak. Clone size is given for some rows only: seen once, a few or many times, or a class if the clone is expanded.

>TRBD2|NA|TRBJ2-7|TRBV24-1
CATSREAAAHYEQYF
TGTGCCACCAGCCGGGAGGCGGCGGCCCACTACGAGCAGTACTTC
>NA|NA|TRBJ2-2|TRBV5-1
CASSLGQGITGELFF
TGCGCCAGCAGCTTGGGCCAGGGCATCACCGGGGAGCTGTTTTTT
>NA|NA|TRBJ1-1|TRBV29-1
CSVSTGLNTEAFF
TGCAGCGTTAGTACAGGTCTGAACACTGAAGCTTTCTTT
>NA|few|TRBJ1-6|TRBV11-2
CASSLHFRQSPLHF
TGTGCCAGCAGCTTACATTTCCGGCAGTCACCCCTCCACTTT
>NA|few|TRBJ2-2|TRBV3-1
CASSQRGRPNTGELFF
TGTGCCAGCAGCCAGCGGGGACGGCCGAACACCGGGGAGCTGTTTTTT
>NA|few|TRBJ2-1|TRBV20-1
CSARAGYYNEQFF
TGCAGTGCTAGGGCGGGGTATTACAATGAGCAGTTCTTC
>NA|many|TRBJ2-6|TRBV7-6
CASSPYLGSSGANVLTF
TGTGCCAGCAGCCCCTACCTCGGGAGCTCTGGGGCCAACGTCCTGACTTTC
>TRBD2|few|TRBJ2-3|TRBV6-2/TRBV6-3
CASSYPSGGRGSTDTQYF
TGTGCCAGCAGTTACCCCAGCGGGGGTAGGGGTAGCACAGATACGCAGTATTTT
>NA|NA|TRBJ1-1|TRBV29-1
CSALANTEAFF
TGCAGCGCCCTGGCGAACACTGAAGCTTTCTTT
>NA|NA|TRBJ2-3|TRBV7-2
CASSLAQGRGPTDTQYF
TGTGCCAGCAGCTTAGCGCAGGGGCGGGGCCCCACAGATACGCAGTATTTT
>NA|NA|TRBJ1-5|TRBV11-2
CASSSQGLQPQHF
TGTGCCAGCAGCTCACAGGGATTGCAGCCCCAGCATTTT
>NA|many|TRBJ2-5|TRBV4-1
CASSQDRGIPYF
TGCGCCAGCAGCCAAGATCGGGGGATACCGTACTTC
>TRBD1|few|TRBJ2-6|TRBV2
CASSVDRGSGANVLTF
TGTGCCAGCAGTGTGGACAGGGGGTCTGGGGCCAACGTCCTGACTTTC
>NA|few|TRBJ1-3|TRBV20-1
CSARGVAGNTIYF
TGCAGTGCTAGAGGGGTAGCCGGAAACACCATATATTTT
>NA|many|TRBJ2-3|TRBV5-1
CASSLALGDTQYF
TGCGCCAGCAGCTTGGCCCTCGGAGATACGCAGTATTTT
>TRBD1|NA|TRBJ2-1|TRBV4-3
CASSQGDSSYNEQFF
TGCGCCAGCAGCCAAGGGGACAGTTCCTACAATGAGCAGTTCTTC
>TRBD2|NA|TRBJ2-1|TRBV28
CASLTSGAVNEQFF
TGTGCCAGCCTCACTAGCGGGGCCGTAAATGAGCAGTTCTTC
>NA|NA|TRBJ2-3|TRBV5-1
CASSLDFPDTQYF
TGCGCCAGCAGCTTGGACTTCCCAGATACGCAGTATTTT
>NA|few|TRBJ2-4|TRBV13
CASSRGALAKNIQYF
TGTGCCAGCAGCCGCGGGGCTCTAGCCAAAAACATTCAGTACTTC
>NA|many|TRBJ2-7|TRBV5-1
CASSASPPDNPYEQYF
TGCGCCAGCAGCGCCTCACCCCCGGACAACCCCTACGAGCAGTACTTC
>NA|few|TRBJ1-1|TRBV2
CASGVRSAFF
TGTGCCAGCGGGGTTAGGTCAGCTTTCTTT
>NA|few|TRBJ2-2|TRBV12-3/TRBV12-4
CASTRQSNTGELFF
TGTGCCAGCACCCGACAGTCGAACACCGGGGAGCTGTTTTTT
>NA|few|TRBJ1-2|TRBV20-1
CSAREGYGYTF
TGCAGTGCTAGAGAGGGCTATGGCTACACCTTC
>NA|NA|TRBJ2-1|TRBV4-1
CASSQDSFGFNEQFF
TGCGCCAGCAGCCAAGATTCTTTTGGGTTCAATGAGCAGTTCTTC
>TRBD2|many|TRBJ2-1|TRBV15
CATSRGTSGGNEQFF
TGTGCCACCAGCAGAGGGACTAGCGGGGGGAATGAGCAGTTCTTC
>TRBD2|few|TRBJ2-3|TRBV28
CAHGGGNTDTQYF
TGTGCCCACGGCGGGGGAAACACAGATACGCAGTATTTT
>TRBD1|NA|TRBJ2-7|TRBV5-1
CASSLGQGADEQYF
TGCGCCAGCAGCTTGGGGCAGGGGGCAGATGAGCAGTACTTC
>NA|NA|TRBJ1-1|TRBV12-3/TRBV12-4
CASRRDGHTEAFF
TGTGCCAGCAGGAGGGACGGACACACTGAAGCTTTCTTT
>NA|few|TRBJ2-5|TRBV7-2
CASSLVTRGWKTQYF
TGTGCCAGCAGCTTAGTCACGAGGGGGTGGAAGACCCAGTACTTC
>NA|once|TRBJ1-5|TRBV6-2/TRBV6-3
CASSYWWNQPQHF
TGTGCCAGCAGTTACTGGTGGAATCAGCCCCAGCATTTT
>NA|NA|TRBJ1-2|TRBV20-1
CSARPSSRAEYGYTF
TGCAGTGCTCGCCCCTCCAGTCGGGCTGAGTATGGCTACACCTTC
>TRBD2|few|TRBJ2-4|TRBV6-2/TRBV6-3
CASRTRTSGGVDIQYF
TGTGCCAGCAGGACCCGGACTAGCGGGGGGGTAGACATTCAGTACTTC
>TRBD1|NA|TRBJ1-5|TRBV12-3/TRBV12-4
CASGTGGRGNQPQHF
TGTGCCAGCGGAACAGGGGGCAGAGGCAATCAGCCCCAGCATTTT
>NA|many|TRBJ1-1|TRBV7-2
CASSIQGGGNTEAFF
TGTGCCAGCAGCATTCAGGGAGGGGGGAACACTGAAGCTTTCTTT
>TRBD2|NA|TRBJ2-1|TRBV4-1
CASSQVAGEINEQFF
TGCGCCAGCAGCCAAGTGGCGGGGGAGATTAATGAGCAGTTCTTC
>TRBD1|NA|TRBJ2-2|TRBV14
CASRKQGHDGELFF
TGTGCCAGCAGAAAACAGGGGCATGACGGGGAGCTGTTTTTT
>NA|few|TRBJ2-3|TRBV5-1
CASSFGSDTQYF
TGCGCCAGCAGCTTTGGGTCAGATACGCAGTATTTT